This is a list of T cell receptor beta chains from one sample in a study of blood T cells in healthy people across ages. TCRdb re-derived calls from the 5' RACE reads in MiXCR, one entry per CDR3 protein. The sample holds around 780,000 distinct CDR3 sequences, roughly three fifths seen once. The sample taken for sequencing was blood. The source is a man aged 35 to 55 in good health. The conserved cysteine and the conserved F or W are not part of the CDR3 here.

v_call	j_call	cdr3_length	cdr3_aa
TRBV15	NA	12	ATSRDGGSETQY
TRBV6-5	TRBJ1-6	13	ASSYDPHGNSPLH
TRBV24-1	TRBJ2-7	13	ATSDMGTATYEQY
TRBV28	TRBJ2-6	16	ASSLLASGAGGANVLT
TRBV6-5	TRBJ2-1	13	ASSTDRDPYNEQF
TRBV20-1	NA	9	RATDLETQY
TRBV11-2	TRBJ1-2	10	ASTPGGGGYT
TRBV7-9	TRBJ2-3	14	ASSLTQEVGSDTQY
TRBV11-3	TRBJ2-7	13	ASSLGYGNRYEQY
TRBV12-3/TRBV12-4	TRBJ2-2	15	ASSLFPSGGGVGELF
TRBV7-6	TRBJ2-1	11	ASSLGPSGEQF
TRBV7-2	NA	14	ASSLAGGSSSYEQY
TRBV9	TRBJ2-1	13	ASNPSGSTYNEQF
TRBV11-1	TRBJ2-7	10	ASSHRLGEQY
TRBV5-6	TRBJ2-7	12	ASSMVRTGSEQY
TRBV28	TRBJ2-7	13	ASSSTGTGGHEQY
TRBV7-2	TRBJ1-6	14	ASSLGPSSYNSPLH
TRBV4-1	TRBJ2-1	18	ASSQDPQGLAAKRTPGQF
TRBV7-2	TRBJ2-5	15	ASSPTGGLVGQETQY
TRBV6-7	TRBJ2-2	13	ASTIGGTNTGELF
TRBV3-1	TRBJ2-7	11	ASSQDSRGEQY
TRBV7-2	TRBJ2-4	14	ASGGASNNLKNIQY
TRBV2	TRBJ2-7	10	ASRVEGGEQY
TRBV20-1	TRBJ1-6	12	SAKSGALGSPLH
TRBV6-2/TRBV6-3	TRBJ1-1	15	ASSYLPGQGANTEAF
TRBV29-1	TRBJ1-2	11	SVVGSMMGGYT
TRBV29-1	TRBJ2-5	10	SVIQGRETQY
TRBV5-1	TRBJ2-7	14	ASSSFSGRPSYEQY
TRBV12-3/TRBV12-4	TRBJ2-3	12	ASTPQGGADTQY
TRBV14	TRBJ2-7	13	ASSLTQGVGYEQY
TRBV28	NA	14	ASSQRGLGIGGTQY
TRBV6-2/TRBV6-3	TRBJ1-5	15	ASSNRDRGRRGQPQH
TRBV4-1	TRBJ2-5	13	ASSQDPDGLVAQY
TRBV6-6	TRBJ1-6	12	ASRQGARGSPLH
TRBV4-1	TRBJ2-7	13	ASRATSGGPYEQY
TRBV6-5	TRBJ2-5	12	ASSFYRGPETQY
TRBV28	TRBJ2-7	12	ASSTGSLSYEQY
TRBV7-9	TRBJ2-7	12	ASRTSGRGGEQY
TRBV29-1	TRBJ2-5	10	SGRQGAETQY
TRBV15	TRBJ2-3	14	ATSSLTGGGTDTQY
TRBV15	TRBJ2-2	13	ATSKSGTQAGELF
TRBV12-3/TRBV12-4	TRBJ1-6	13	ASSSPGLPMPPLH
TRBV27	TRBJ1-1	12	ASSFRGGNTEAF
TRBV6-5	TRBJ2-5	12	ASTPRTGYNEQY